The 26 T cell receptor beta chains presented below share a single source sample, sequenced in a study of Ad26.COV2.S vaccination and SARS-CoV-2 variants. The treatment denotes: about 20 received Ad26.COV2.S at low or high dose, single or two shots; 5 received placebo; per-sample allocation not given. Sampling was done on day 63 after the first vaccine or placebo injection. Generated by immunoSEQ multiplex PCR, the TCRdb table keeps only in-frame clones and is missing some. The table lists roughly 410,000 clones, about four fifths of them singletons. The material was peripheral blood, obtained in a trial of Ad26.COV2.S vaccine versus placebo. The receptors here all came from a person between 18 and 59 years old who received the Ad26.COV2.S COVID-19 vaccine or a placebo.

The chain is built from TRBV4-2 and TRBJ2-1; D uncertain. Germline CDR1 is LGHNA and CDR2 is YNFKEQ. V dropped 1 base and J dropped 6 bases, with 10 bases sitting between them. The CDR3 is made up of 14 amino acids. CDR3 nucleotides: TGTGCCAGCAGCCAAGTCGGCCCCGGCAATGAGCAGTTCTTC. Translation: CASSQVGPGNEQFF.

J is TRBJ2-3 and V is TRBV5-5; a weak D match, TRBD1 (6 bases). Germline lookup yields CDR1 SGHKS and CDR2 YYEKEE (reference sequence). The CDR3 is 15 amino acids. V was pared by 0 bases and J by 6 bases, with 14 bases between. The CDR3 nucleotides read TGTGCCAGCAGCTTGGGAGGTACAGGGTGGGATACGCAGTATTTT. Amino acid sequence: CASSLGGTGWDTQYF.

The chain employs TRBV9 and TRBJ1-1; no clear D. With 5 bases removed from V and 4 bases from J, the gap between germline ends came to 12 bases. CDR1 and CDR2 from the germline V gene are SGDLS and YYNGEE. The CDR3 runs to 13 residues. The CDR3 DNA is TGTGCCAGCAGTGAGATCGCTGCCACTGAAGCTTTCTTT. Translated, it gives CASSEIAATEAFF.

The chain combines TRBV7-9 with TRBJ1-4, with 7 bases lining up with TRBD1. Losses at the gene ends were 5 bases for V and 5 bases for J; bases not matched to a gene: 8. CDR1 SEHNR and CDR2 FQNEAQ come from the germline V gene (reference sequence). This CDR3 comprises 15 residues. CDR3 coding DNA: TGTGCCAGCAGCCAAACCCCAGGGGGGAATGAAAAACTGTTTTTT. Its protein product is CASSQTPGGNEKLFF. Filled out from reference TRBV7-9 and TRBJ1-4, the complete variable domain reads DTGVSQNPRHKITKRGQNVTFRCDPISEHNRLYWYRQTLGQGPEFLTYFQNEAQLEKSRLLSDRFSAERPKGSFSTLEIQRTEQGDSAMYLCASSQTPGGNEKLFFGSGTQLSVL.

This chain links TRBV4-1 with TRBJ2-7, with 7 bases lining up with TRBD1. CDR3 length: 17 amino acids. The germline gives CDR1 MGHRA, CDR2 YSYEKL. Trimming took 4 bases from V and 4 from J; bases not matched to a gene: 16. The CDR3 is CASSRSSPGQNPYEQYF. As DNA, the CDR3 is TGCGCCAGCAGCCGGTCATCGCCGGGACAGAATCCTTACGAGCAGTACTTC.

This chain joins TRBV5-4 and TRBJ1-6; D unresolved. Trimming removed 0 bases from V and 8 bases from J, with 6 bases in between. The germline V gene encodes CDR1 SGHNT and CDR2 YYREEE (reference sequence). The CDR3 contains 13 residues. Here the CDR3 DNA reads TGTGCCAGCAGCTTGGACTTGGATTCACCCCTCCACTTT. Amino acid sequence: CASSLDLDSPLHF.

There are a few counts of this clone. This chain uses TRBV9 with TRBJ2-3; 9 positions agree with TRBD2. V gave up 0 bases and J gave up 2 bases; unmatched junction bases: 7. The CDR3 consists of 17 residues. Germline CDR1 reads SGDLS; CDR2 reads YYNGEE. The CDR3 here is CASSVESAGGYTDTQYF. The CDR3 nucleotides read TGTGCCAGCAGCGTAGAGTCTGCGGGGGGGTACACAGATACGCAGTATTTT.

The rearrangement joins TRBV25-1 to TRBJ1-2, with 7 bases matching TRBD1. The CDR3 sequence is 14 residues long. Trimming removed 3 bases from V and 6 bases from J; junction bases left unmatched: 7. Germline loops: CDR1 MGHDK, CDR2 SYGVNS. The CDR3 sequence is CASSDGRGYNGYTF. The CDR3 bases are TGTGCCAGCAGTGATGGCAGGGGGTACAATGGCTACACCTTC.

The V call is TRBV19, the J call TRBJ2-1; D is unclear. The V gene's germline CDR1 is LNHDA and CDR2 SQIVND (reference sequence). The V and J ends lost 3 bases and 9 bases respectively, with 12 bases between them. This CDR3 has 13 amino acids. The DNA of the CDR3 is TGTGCCAGTAGTATTACAAACCATCCTGAGCAGTTCTTC. The encoded protein is CASSITNHPEQFF.

This clone came up once. The rearrangement joins TRBV12-3 or TRBV12-4 to TRBJ1-2; D ambiguous. The CDR3 is 13 amino acids. The ends were cut back, 3 bases at V and 1 base at J, with 6 bases in the middle. CDR3 bases: TGTGCCAGCAGTTTTGAGGGTAACTATGGCTACACCTTC. Protein product: CASSFEGNYGYTF.

V and J are TRBV5-5 and TRBJ1-1; D remains unclear. This CDR3 is 15 amino acids long. CDR1 and CDR2 (germline): SGHKS, YYEKEE (reference sequence). V was shortened by 4 bases and J by 6 bases, with 19 bases between the two germline ends. The CDR3 DNA reads as TGTGCCAGCAGCATGGTCGGGCAGAAGGGCGCTGAAGCTTTCTTT. Translating gives CASSMVGQKGAEAFF.

Here the CDR3 reads CASSLSGTDTQYF. The CDR3 bases are TGTGCCAGCAGCTTATCGGGGACAGATACGCAGTATTTT. The genes are TRBV7-3 and TRBJ2-3; maybe TRBD2 (5 bases). The CDR3 has 13 amino acids. The ends were cut back, 2 bases at V and 3 bases at J, with 6 bases in the middle. Germline values: CDR1 SGHTA, CDR2 FQGTGA. Looking up the rest from reference TRBV7-3 and TRBJ2-3 gives the full variable domain: GAGVSQTPSNKVTEKGKYVELRCDPISGHTALYWYRQSLGQGPEFLIYFQGTGAADDSGLPNDRFFAVRPEGSVSTLKIQRTERGDSAVYLCASSLSGTDTQYFGPGTRLTVL.

The chain joins TRBV3-1 (or the pseudogene TRBV3-2) to TRBJ2-5, with D perhaps matching TRBD1 or TRBD2 (5 bases each). CDR3 length: 12 amino acids. Germline V gene data show CDR1 as LGHDT and CDR2 as YNNKEL (reference sequence). The V and J ends lost 4 bases and 5 bases respectively, with 8 bases between them. The CDR3 region has the DNA TGTGCCAGCAGCCGATGGGGGGAGACCCAGTACTTC. It codes for CASSRWGETQYF.

The chain links TRBV5-1 to TRBJ1-1; D is unresolved. Between the trimmed V and J ends, which lost 2 bases and 9 bases, there was a span of 8 bases. Germline values: CDR1 SGHRS, CDR2 YFSETQ. This CDR3 is built from 11 residues. The CDR3 sequence: CASSFGLQAFF. The CDR3 coding sequence is TGCGCCAGCAGCTTTGGCCTTCAAGCTTTCTTT.

Details on this clone: Other DNA sequences within the sample encode an identical CDR3. The chain combines TRBV20-1 with TRBJ1-1, with TRBD1 as a possible D gene (5 bases). V was trimmed by 6 bases and J by 1 base, leaving 6 bases between them. Germline-derived CDR1 and CDR2 are DFQATT and SNEGSKA (reference sequence). This CDR3 has 11 amino acids. The CDR3 protein is CSATGNTEAFF. The DNA of the CDR3 is TGCAGTGCCACAGGGAACACTGAAGCTTTCTTT.

The V gene is TRBV4-1, the J gene TRBJ2-7; no firm D call. Trimming removed 2 bases from V and 6 bases from J, with 5 bases in between. The CDR3 totals 11 residues. Germline CDR1 reads MGHRA; CDR2 reads YSYEKL. CDR3 residues: CASSQQREQYF. CDR3 bases: TGCGCCAGCAGCCAACAACGCGAGCAGTACTTC.

The V gene is TRBV5-1, the J gene TRBJ1-3; D remains ambiguous. The CDR3 is 15 amino acids. Deletions cut 4 bases from V and 0 bases from J, with 11 bases between. Germline assignment: CDR1 SGHRS and CDR2 YFSETQ. The CDR3 bases are TGCGCCAGCAGCGGCGGCAGCCTCTCTGGAAACACCATATATTTT. It specifies CASSGGSLSGNTIYF.

J is TRBJ2-7 and V is TRBV30; tentatively, D is TRBD1 or TRBD2 (5 bases each). The CDR3 consists of 9 residues. The V gene's germline CDR1 is GTSNPN and CDR2 SVGIG (reference sequence). For the CDR3, the DNA is TGTGGGGGGTACCACGAGCAGTACTTC. This codes for CGGYHEQYF. The full variable domain, rest sourced from reference TRBV30 and TRBJ2-7, is SQTIHQWPATLVQPVGSPLSLECTVEGTSNPNLYWYRQAAGRGLQLLFYSVGIGQISSEVPQNLSASRPQDRQFILSSKKLLLSDSGFYLCGGYHEQYFGPGTRLTVT.

The rearrangement links TRBV10-3 to TRBJ1-5; a weak D match, TRBD1 (6 bases). Germline V gene sequence: CDR1 ENHRY, CDR2 SYGVKD. The CDR3 has 13 residues. V lost 5 bases, J lost 5 bases, and 10 bases lay in between. CDR3 in amino acids: CAISRTEYQPQHF. The CDR3 DNA reads as TGTGCCATCAGTCGGACAGAGTATCAGCCCCAGCATTTT.

CDR3 coding DNA: TGCGCCAGCGGGGACAGGGGGCCCTACGAGCAGTACTTC. Translated: CASGDRGPYEQYF. This chain links TRBV10-2 with TRBJ2-7; TRBD1 agrees at 12 bases. Germline trimming cut 8 bases from V and 2 bases from J; bases unmatched to any gene: 1. Germline values: CDR1 WSHSY, CDR2 SAAADI. CDR3 size: 13 residues.

In this sample, this clone turned up once. This sequence joins TRBV14 and TRBJ1-1; D gene unclear. Per the germline V gene, CDR1 is SGHDN and CDR2 is FVKESK. The V end was cut by 0 bases, the J end by 7 bases, with 24 bases between. This CDR3 spans 18 amino acids. The CDR3 DNA follows: TGTGCCAGCAGCCAAGAAGTTTTAACCCTCGAGGGATTGGGTGAAGCTTTCTTT. This codes for CASSQEVLTLEGLGEAFF.

The genes are TRBV5-1 and TRBJ1-3, with 7 positions matching TRBD1. From germline, CDR1 is SGHRS and CDR2 YFSETQ. This CDR3 is built from 14 residues. Trimming cost V 2 bases and J 4 bases; bases outside gene matches: 3. CDR3 in amino acids: CASSLTGDGNTIYF. The CDR3 DNA reads TGCGCCAGCAGCTTAACAGGGGACGGAAACACCATATATTTT.

In its sample, this clone was seen a few times. The chain is built from TRBV7-2 and TRBJ1-2; D ambiguous. CDR3 length equals 15 residues. Germline V CDR1 and CDR2: SGHTA, FQGNSA. V dropped 2 bases and J dropped 4 bases, with 14 bases sitting between them. CDR3 nucleotide sequence: TGTGCCAGCAGCTTATTTACAGAGCTCGTCTATGGCTACACCTTC. It encodes CASSLFTELVYGYTF.

This chain links TRBV6-6 with TRBJ2-7, with D possibly matching TRBD1 (6 bases). Trimming removed 11 bases from V and 5 bases from J, with 13 bases in between. Germline assignment: CDR1 MNHNY and CDR2 SVGAGI (reference sequence). This CDR3 region has 11 residues. CDR3 bases: TGTGCCGCTCGAGGGGACAACGAGCAGTACTTC. This encodes CAARGDNEQYF.

This chain connects TRBV6-5 to TRBJ2-3; TRBD2 aligns across 8 bases. V lost 11 bases and J lost 2; bases outside the gene matches: 6. Germline V gene lookup returns CDR1 MNHEY and CDR2 SVGAGI. The CDR3 totals 13 residues. The CDR3 sequence is CARVAGTTDTQYF. CDR3 DNA sequence: TGTGCCCGGGTAGCGGGGACCACAGATACGCAGTATTTT.

V is TRBV6-6 and J is TRBJ1-2; no clear D. V lost 5 bases to trimming and J lost 5 bases, with 3 bases between them. From germline, CDR1 is MNHNY and CDR2 SVGAGI (reference sequence). The CDR3 has 10 amino acids. CDR3 sequence (DNA): TGTGCCAGCAGTCGTTATGGCTACACCTTC. Amino acid sequence: CASSRYGYTF.